The 32 T cell receptor beta chains presented below share a single source sample, sequenced in a study of regulatory T cells in long-lasting Graves disease. Assembly of TCR beta libraries relied on iRepertoire HTBI primers together with Arm-PCR of CDR3 regions. MiXCR, applied by TCRdb to the multiplex PCR reads, yields one record per CDR3 protein. The sample yields over 200,000 distinct CDR3 sequences, around a sixth seen once. Time point defined: newly diagnosed GD, antithyroid drugs for less than 3 months. Researchers made the TCR library from RNA that was extracted from PBMCs. The same data also contributed to another study, on T cells in Graves' hyperthyroidism and ophthalmopathy.

This material consisted of peripheral blood mononuclear cells (PBMCs), taken at new diagnosis, from a patient treated with antithyroid drugs. These receptors were obtained from a woman aged 30 to 39 with Graves disease.

This clonotype has at least ten counts. This rearrangement joins TRBV20-1 to TRBJ2-1; D is unclear. The CDR3 loop spans 14 amino acids. Trimming cost V 6 bases and J 3 bases, with 15 bases left between them. Germline CDR1 reads DFQATT; CDR2 reads SNEGSKA (reference sequence). In nucleotides, the CDR3 is TGCAGTGCGCAATACGCCCGGCGCTACAATGAGCAGTTCTTC. This codes for CSAQYARRYNEQFF.

This clonotype was picked up many times. The chain is built from TRBV6-2 or TRBV6-3 and TRBJ1-5; no reliable D call. Germline V gene lookup returns CDR1 MNHEY and CDR2 SVGEGT. V lost 0 bases to trimming and J lost 5 bases, with 11 bases between them. The CDR3 consists of 15 residues. CDR3 residues: CASSYSIRGDQPQHF. Written as DNA, the CDR3 is TGTGCCAGCAGTTACTCGATACGCGGGGATCAGCCCCAGCATTTT.

This clonotype was recorded at least ten times. The chain carries TRBV11-3 and TRBJ2-1; TRBD2 is a possible D gene (7 bases). CDR3 length: 16 residues. V lost 4 bases and J lost 7, with 20 bases in between. Per the germline V gene, CDR1 is SGHNT and CDR2 is YENEEA. CDR3 DNA: TGTGCCAGCAGCTCGGGAAGAAACCGGGGGGCGAATGAGCAGTTCTTC. The encoded protein is CASSSGRNRGANEQFF.

This clonotype was picked up many times. The chain carries TRBV4-1 and TRBJ1-4; D uncertain. CDR1 and CDR2 (germline): MGHRA, YSYEKL. The CDR3 is 17 residues long. The V end was cut by 0 bases, the J end by 3 bases, with 14 bases between. CDR3 loop: CASSQERPRVSNEKLFF. CDR3 bases: TGCGCCAGCAGCCAAGAACGGCCCCGGGTTTCTAATGAAAAACTGTTTTTT.

A remark on this clonotype: The likely explanation is a read error, given a far larger clone one base away. V and J are TRBV12-3 or TRBV12-4 and TRBJ2-7; D remains ambiguous. V was cut by 4 bases and J by 7 bases, with 14 bases left in between. The CDR3 sequence is 13 residues long. This chain's CDR3 is CASSSHAGNEQYF. The CDR3, as DNA: TGTGCCAGCAGTTCCCACGCCGGCAATGAGCAGTACTTC.

This clonotype was seen more than once but under ten times. The chain links TRBV5-4 to TRBJ1-2; D is possibly TRBD1 (5 bases). The CDR3 loop spans 13 amino acids. From germline, CDR1 is SGHNT and CDR2 YYREEE (reference sequence). V was shortened by 4 bases and J by 6 bases, with 13 bases between the two germline ends. The CDR3 loop is CASSAGTENGYTF. The CDR3, as DNA: TGTGCCAGCAGCGCCGGGACGGAGAATGGCTACACCTTC.

This clonotype was observed a handful of times. This chain joins TRBV5-1 and TRBJ1-4, with 8 nucleotides matching TRBD1. This CDR3 spans 16 amino acids. CDR1 and CDR2 (germline): SGHRS, YFSETQ. After removal of 4 bases from V and 8 bases from J, the junction contained 13 bases not matched to a gene. CDR3 in amino acids: CASSPTGDKVGEKLFF. The CDR3 region has the DNA TGCGCCAGCAGCCCGACAGGGGATAAAGTAGGGGAAAAACTGTTTTTT. Combining the CDR3 with reference TRBV5-1 and TRBJ1-4 gives the whole variable domain KAGVTQTPRYLIKTRGQQVTLSCSPISGHRSVSWYQQTPGQGLQFLFEYFSETQRNKGNFPGRFSGRQFSNSRSEMNVSTLELGDSALYLCASSPTGDKVGEKLFFGSGTQLSVL.

The chain couples TRBV7-2 to TRBJ2-2; 9 bases align to TRBD2. This CDR3 has 14 residues. The V segment lost 3 bases and the J segment 5 bases; nucleotides outside the gene matches: 1. Germline CDR1 and CDR2: SGHTA and FQGNSA. The CDR3 DNA is TGTGCCAGCAGCTTGGGACTAGCTACCGGGGAGCTGTTTTTT. Translated, it gives CASSLGLATGELFF.

This chain links TRBV6-5 with TRBJ1-4; D may be TRBD1 (5 bases). Germline V gene sequence: CDR1 MNHEY, CDR2 SVGAGI. V was shortened by 4 bases and J by 6 bases, with 12 bases between the two germline ends. The CDR3 loop spans 14 amino acids. The CDR3 nucleotides are TGTGCCAGCAGTTCTGGGGCCTGGGATGAAAAACTGTTTTTT. Its translation: CASSSGAWDEKLFF.

The CDR3 DNA reads TGTGCCAGCAGTTTAAGGTTCGGGAGGAAAGGAAGCCACAATGAGCAGTTCTTC. Translated, it gives CASSLRFGRKGSHNEQFF. This chain links TRBV28 with TRBJ2-1, with 7 bases matching TRBD2. Germline V CDR1 and CDR2: MDHEN, SYDVKM. The CDR3 runs 18 residues. With 2 bases clipped from V and 5 bases from J, the junction kept 15 bases outside the gene matches.

This clonotype was seen a few times. A far larger clone is one nucleotide away, so this likely arose from a read error. The chain uses TRBV6-5 and TRBJ1-1, with D possibly TRBD1 on 6 matching bases. CDR3 length: 15 amino acids. CDR1 and CDR2 from the germline V gene are MNHEY and SVGAGI. The V end lost 0 bases, the J end lost 3 bases, and 11 bases lay between the germline ends. This chain's CDR3 is CASSYSIRGDTEAFF. The CDR3 DNA reads TGTGCCAGCAGTTACTCCATCAGGGGAGACACTGAAGCTTTCTTT.

This clonotype was detected ten times or more. The CDR3 sequence: CASSPREGPLAKNIQYF. CDR3 sequence (DNA): TGTGCCAGCAGCCCGAGGGAGGGGCCCCTAGCCAAAAACATTCAGTACTTC. The chain recombines TRBV7-3 with TRBJ2-4; 7 positions match TRBD2. CDR1 and CDR2 (germline): SGHTA, FQGTGA. This CDR3 is 17 amino acids long. V dropped 5 bases and J dropped 0; count of bases not matched to a gene: 10.

There are many counts of this clonotype. The chain recombines TRBV7-2 with TRBJ1-4; no reliable D call. The ends were cut back, 1 base at V and 6 bases at J, with 9 bases in the middle. CDR1 is SGHTA, CDR2 FQGNSA, per germline. This CDR3 has 14 residues. CDR3 coding DNA: TGTGCCAGCAGCTTAGTGGGTTACGATGAAAAACTGTTTTTT. It is translated as CASSLVGYDEKLFF.

This clonotype has at least ten counts. V gene TRBV18 combines with J gene TRBJ1-5; D might be TRBD1 (5 bases). The V gene lost 1 base and the J gene lost 2 bases, with 6 bases spanning the gap. This CDR3 has 14 amino acids. The germline gives CDR1 KGHSH, CDR2 LQKENI. CDR3 bases: TGTGCCAGCTCACCACTACAGGGCAATCAGCCCCAGCATTTT. It translates to CASSPLQGNQPQHF. The full variable domain, its missing parts supplied by reference TRBV18 and TRBJ1-5, is NAGVMQNPRHLVRRRGQEARLRCSPMKGHSHVYWYRQLPEEGLKFMVYLQKENIIDESGMPKERFSAEFPKEGPSILRIQQVVRGDSAAYFCASSPLQGNQPQHFGDGTRLSIL.

This clonotype has just a few counts. The V call is TRBV9, the J call TRBJ1-1; possibly TRBD1 for D (5 bases). The CDR3 loop spans 13 amino acids. Trimming left V 1 base short and J 11 bases short, with 15 bases between. The V gene's germline CDR1 is SGDLS and CDR2 YYNGEE. CDR3 in DNA: TGTGCCAGCAGCGTACCCGAGGGTGGGGCGGCTTTCTTT. This codes for CASSVPEGGAAFF.

This clonotype was counted ten times or more. The J gene is TRBJ1-1, the V gene TRBV9, with TRBD1 matching over 7 bases. The V gene end was trimmed by 0 bases and the J gene end by 5 bases; junction bases not matched to a gene: 7. There are 15 residues in the CDR3. Looked up from germline, CDR1 is SGDLS and CDR2 is YYNGEE. CDR3 nucleotides: TGTGCCAGCAGCGTAGAGGGAGGGGGCTGGACTGAAGCTTTCTTT. It yields the protein CASSVEGGGWTEAFF.

At least ten counts were recorded for this clonotype. This sequence joins TRBV7-6 and TRBJ1-1, with TRBD1 matching 7 bases. CDR3 length: 13 residues. V lost 5 bases, J lost 6 bases, and 6 bases stayed unmatched. Germline V gives CDR1 SGHVS, CDR2 FNYEAQ. CDR3 residues: CASSAGGTAEAFF. CDR3 coding DNA: TGTGCCAGCAGCGCAGGGGGGACGGCTGAAGCTTTCTTT.

In its sample, this clonotype was seen a few times. The chain combines TRBV14 with TRBJ2-2; 10 bases fit TRBD1. The CDR3 length is 17 residues. Germline CDR1 and CDR2: SGHDN and FVKESK. V trimming: 0 bases; J trimming: 6 bases; junction bases outside the gene matches: 7. CDR3 sequence reads: CASSQDLGQGSAGELFF. CDR3 DNA: TGTGCCAGCAGCCAAGATCTGGGACAGGGGTCTGCCGGGGAGCTGTTTTTT.

Concerning this clonotype: Since a much larger clone is just one base distant, this may be a read error. The chain is built from TRBV5-5 and TRBJ2-1, with 7 bases identical to TRBD1. Germline-derived CDR1 and CDR2 are SGHKS and YYEKEE (reference sequence). The CDR3 sequence is 15 residues long. Losses at the gene ends were 2 bases for V and 4 bases for J; bases not matched to a gene: 6. CDR3 residues: CASSFFGQAYNEQFF. CDR3 sequence (DNA): TGTGCCAGCAGCTTTTTCGGACAGGCATACAATGAGCAGTTCTTC.

This clonotype was observed at least ten times. This rearrangement joins TRBV3-1 to TRBJ1-1; 7 bases agree with TRBD1. From germline, CDR1 is LGHDT and CDR2 YNNKEL (reference sequence). V dropped 2 bases and J dropped 4; count of bases not matched to a gene: 7. This CDR3 is 15 amino acids long. The chain's CDR3 is CASSQNGQVSTEAFF. In DNA form, the CDR3 reads TGTGCCAGCAGCCAAAATGGACAGGTGTCCACTGAAGCTTTCTTT.

In its sample, this clonotype was seen many times. The chain recombines TRBV19 with TRBJ1-1; 10 bases agree with TRBD1. V lost 7 bases and J lost 2; bases outside the gene matches: 13. The V gene's germline CDR1 is LNHDA and CDR2 SQIVND (reference sequence). The CDR3 length is 17 residues. The CDR3 sequence is CASTNWDRGLRNTEAFF. The CDR3 nucleotides are TGTGCCAGTACCAATTGGGACAGGGGATTGAGAAACACTGAAGCTTTCTTT.

This clonotype was counted ten times or more. The rearrangement joins TRBV7-2 to TRBJ2-5, with D tentatively TRBD1 (6 bases). The CDR3 extends over 14 amino acids. The V and J ends lost 5 bases and 0 bases respectively, with 10 bases between them. Germline CDR1 SGHTA, CDR2 FQGNSA. The CDR3 DNA sequence: TGTGCCAGCAGCCTCGGACAGTACCAAGAGACCCAGTACTTC. This sequence encodes CASSLGQYQETQYF. Drawing the rest from reference TRBV7-2 and TRBJ2-5, the complete variable domain is GAGVSQSPSNKVTEKGKDVELRCDPISGHTALYWYRQSLGQGLEFLIYFQGNSAPDKSGLPSDRFSAERTGGSVSTLTIQRTQQEDSAVYLCASSLGQYQETQYFGPGTRLLVL.

This chain links TRBV11-2 with TRBJ2-5; 10 nucleotides agree with TRBD2. J was trimmed by 5 bases and V by 6 bases; bases with no gene match: 9. The CDR3 has 15 amino acids. The germline V gene encodes CDR1 SGHAT and CDR2 FQNNGV. The CDR3 spells CASRGSGGARETQYF. The CDR3 DNA reads as TGTGCCAGCAGGGGGAGCGGGGGGGCCAGGGAGACCCAGTACTTC.

This chain joins TRBV12-3 or TRBV12-4 and TRBJ2-3; TRBD2 agrees at 11 bases. The CDR3 runs 17 residues. The trim removed 6 bases at V and 7 bases at J, leaving 15 bases unmatched. This CDR3 is CASSPTGVAGGLNTQYF. The CDR3, as DNA: TGTGCCAGCAGCCCTACCGGGGTAGCGGGAGGGCTAAATACGCAGTATTTT.

This clonotype showed up just once. The chain joins TRBV19 to TRBJ2-4; D is possibly TRBD1 (6 bases). Trimming shortened V by 4 bases and J by 1 base, and 14 bases separated the two germline ends. Germline V gene sequence: CDR1 LNHDA, CDR2 SQIVND (reference sequence). The CDR3 length is 16 residues. The CDR3 sequence is CASSRNRDTAKNIQYF. CDR3 nucleotides: TGTGCCAGTAGTAGAAACAGGGATACGGCCAAAAACATTCAGTACTTC.

This clonotype occurred many times. The chain combines TRBV7-9 with TRBJ2-5; unclear D gene. The germline V and J ends were trimmed by 1 base and 2 bases, with 2 bases remaining between them. Germline loops: CDR1 SEHNR, CDR2 FQNEAQ (reference sequence). The CDR3 is 12 residues long. In DNA, the CDR3 is TGTGCCAGCAGCTTAGGACAAGAGACCCAGTACTTC. This encodes CASSLGQETQYF.

This clonotype was found many times. The chain carries TRBV9 and TRBJ2-1; possibly TRBD2 for D (6 bases). CDR3 length: 13 residues. Trimming removed 4 bases from V and 6 bases from J, with 11 bases in between. Looked up from germline, CDR1 is SGDLS and CDR2 is YYNGEE. The CDR3 DNA reads TGTGCCAGCAGCCGCCGGACTACCAATGAGCAGTTCTTC. Residues: CASSRRTTNEQFF.

This clonotype was counted a few times. This chain uses TRBV10-1 with TRBJ1-6; TRBD1 is a possible D gene (6 bases). This CDR3 spans 14 amino acids. Looked up from germline, CDR1 is WNHNN and CDR2 is SYGVQD (reference sequence). V was shortened by 3 bases and J by 10 bases, with 13 bases between the two germline ends. CDR3 amino acids: CASSDSQGGSPLHF. The DNA of the CDR3 is TGCGCCAGCAGTGATTCACAGGGTGGCTCACCCCTCCACTTT.

This clonotype was seen at least ten times. The rearrangement joins TRBV12-3 or TRBV12-4 to TRBJ1-2, with 11 bases fitting TRBD1. The CDR3 covers 17 residues. The ends lost 5 bases at V and 0 bases at J; junction bases unmatched: 8. The DNA for the CDR3 is TGTGCCAGCAGTACCCACCCGGACAGGGGGCCTAACTATGGCTACACCTTC. Translation gives CASSTHPDRGPNYGYTF.

The table lists this clonotype with many counts. The chain carries TRBV2 and TRBJ2-1; D possibly matches TRBD1 or TRBD2 (5 bases each). V was shortened by 8 bases and J by 7 bases, with 24 bases between the two germline ends. Germline CDR1 and CDR2: SNHLY and FYNNEI. CDR3 length: 16 residues. CDR3 DNA sequence: TGTGCCAGCCTTACCTCCGGGACCCTAAGGAGGAATGAGCAGTTCTTC. It encodes CASLTSGTLRRNEQFF.

This clonotype was found a few times. The rearrangement uses TRBV6-1 and TRBJ2-2; 8 bases map to TRBD2. The germline gives CDR1 MNHNS, CDR2 SASEGT. This CDR3 is built from 15 residues. V was pared by 6 bases and J by 5 bases, with 8 bases of the junction left unmatched. The CDR3 reads CASRSGGRRTGELFF. The CDR3 nucleotides read TGTGCCAGCAGGAGCGGGGGCAGACGGACCGGGGAGCTGTTTTTT.

The CDR3 sequence is CASRHRATNEQFF. The CDR3 DNA is TGTGCCAGCAGACACCGGGCTACCAATGAGCAGTTCTTC. The rearrangement joins TRBV11-1 to TRBJ2-1; D gene ambiguous. The germline CDR1 and CDR2 sequences are SGHAT and FQDESV (reference sequence). This CDR3 has 13 residues. The V and J ends lost 6 bases and 6 bases respectively, with 12 bases between them. Based on the CDR3 plus reference TRBV11-1 and TRBJ2-1, the full variable domain is EAEVAQSPRYKITEKSQAVAFWCDPISGHATLYWYRQILGQGPELLVQFQDESVVDDSQLPKDRFSAERLKGVDSTLKIQPAELGDSAMYLCASRHRATNEQFFGPGTRLTVL.